The rows below give T cell receptor beta chains drawn from one sample of a study of T cells in Graves' hyperthyroidism and ophthalmopathy. TCRdb re-analysed the multiplex PCR reads in MiXCR, keeping a single row per CDR3 protein. The table records approximately 400,000 distinct CDR3 sequences, about a sixth of them present only once. The sequencing sample was made of blood. The receptor set was obtained from a woman between 18 and 30 years old with Graves' hyperthyroidism. CDR3s leave out the opening cysteine and the closing phenylalanine or tryptophan. Each record gives: clone size, J gene, V gene, CDR3 protein. The size entry is marked missing in some rows and otherwise reads once, few, many or a size class.

clone size: many
J gene: TRBJ2-1
V gene: TRBV7-7
CDR3 protein: ASSPHMETEQF

clone size: -
J gene: TRBJ2-3
V gene: TRBV6-5
CDR3 protein: ASSYSSTTDTQY

clone size: few
J gene: TRBJ2-3
V gene: TRBV7-6
CDR3 protein: ASSAGGAPDTQY

clone size: many
J gene: TRBJ2-3
V gene: TRBV5-1
CDR3 protein: ASSLTSGWGDTQY

clone size: many
J gene: TRBJ1-3
V gene: TRBV20-1
CDR3 protein: SARDVGQGSRNTIY

clone size: many
J gene: TRBJ1-6
V gene: TRBV5-1
CDR3 protein: ASSLSARGNSPLH

clone size: many
J gene: TRBJ1-5
V gene: TRBV29-1
CDR3 protein: SVWTGLRNQPQH

clone size: -
J gene: TRBJ2-7
V gene: TRBV3-1
CDR3 protein: ASSHRRGPTGHEQY

clone size: -
J gene: TRBJ2-2
V gene: TRBV19
CDR3 protein: ASSIKGIGELF

clone size: many
J gene: TRBJ2-3
V gene: TRBV12-3/TRBV12-4
CDR3 protein: ASAQGDTQY

clone size: many
J gene: TRBJ2-5
V gene: TRBV2
CDR3 protein: ASSSRLAGEGETQY

clone size: many
J gene: TRBJ2-3
V gene: TRBV10-1
CDR3 protein: ATTQRSTDTQY

clone size: many
J gene: TRBJ2-7
V gene: TRBV5-4
CDR3 protein: ASSLDRRTYEQY

clone size: many
J gene: TRBJ2-7
V gene: TRBV27
CDR3 protein: ASSPVSPYEQY

clone size: -
J gene: TRBJ2-1
V gene: TRBV7-9
CDR3 protein: ASSSEGGPYNEQF

clone size: many
J gene: TRBJ2-4
V gene: TRBV20-1
CDR3 protein: SASPPLGLAKNIQY